A single sample gave rise to the 27 T cell receptor beta chains below, sequenced in a study of early T cells in non-severe SARS-CoV-2 infection. TCRdb reprocessed the 5' RACE reads via MiXCR and lists one record per CDR3 protein. The table shows 25,000 to 30,000 distinct CDR3 sequences, with about 4% occurring only once. The source material was whole blood. These receptors were obtained from an adult who was a healthcare worker with PCR-confirmed SARS-CoV-2 infection or an uninfected control (not recorded which).

This clonotype was observed at least ten times. V and J are TRBV18 and TRBJ2-1; 8 bases map to TRBD2. CDR3 size: 15 residues. After removal of 2 bases from V and 7 bases from J, the junction contained 7 bases not matched to a gene. The germline gives CDR1 KGHSH, CDR2 LQKENI. The CDR3 reads CASSPNRGRTNEQFF. CDR3 in DNA: TGTGCCAGCTCACCAAACCGCGGGAGGACTAATGAGCAGTTCTTC.

This clonotype was observed at least ten times. V usage is TRBV18 and J usage is TRBJ2-3; 10 bases align to TRBD2. The CDR3 sequence is 15 residues long. V lost 2 bases, J lost 8 bases, and 7 bases stayed unmatched. Germline V gene sequence: CDR1 KGHSH, CDR2 LQKENI. The CDR3 bases are TGTGCCAGCTCACCAGGGACTAGCGAGTCGGGTACGCAGTATTTT. Protein sequence: CASSPGTSESGTQYF.

In this sample, this clonotype turned up many times. The chain joins TRBV7-9 to TRBJ2-7; D possibly corresponds to TRBD2 (6 bases). Per germline, CDR1 SEHNR and CDR2 FQNEAQ (reference sequence). The CDR3 has 14 residues. Trimming left V 6 bases short and J 5 bases short, with 17 bases between. The CDR3: CASRPPGAVNEQYF. CDR3 nucleotides: TGTGCCAGCAGACCCCCGGGAGCCGTCAACGAGCAGTACTTC.

This sequence joins TRBV18 and TRBJ2-5; 11 nucleotides line up with TRBD2. This CDR3 is built from 14 residues. V lost 4 bases to trimming and J lost 3 bases; unmatched junction nucleotides: 1. CDR1 and CDR2 from the germline V gene are KGHSH and LQKENI. CDR3 region: CASSRLAGKETQYF. The CDR3 DNA reads TGTGCCAGCTCACGACTAGCGGGGAAAGAGACCCAGTACTTC.

V and J are TRBV2 and TRBJ2-3; D may be TRBD1 (6 bases). There are 17 residues in the CDR3. Germline V gene sequence: CDR1 SNHLY, CDR2 FYNNEI. The V end was cut by 6 bases, the J end by 2 bases, with 21 bases between. CDR3 in amino acids: CASSEIFPRGYTDTQYF. CDR3 DNA: TGTGCCAGCAGCGAAATCTTCCCCAGGGGATACACAGATACGCAGTATTTT.

The V call is TRBV7-9, the J call TRBJ2-1; D is undetermined. The CDR3 covers 10 residues. Germline V gene data show CDR1 as SEHNR and CDR2 as FQNEAQ (reference sequence). V shed 8 bases and J shed 9 bases, with 8 bases lying between them. The CDR3 sequence is CASSTLEQFF. The CDR3 DNA is TGTGCCAGCTCTACGCTTGAGCAGTTCTTC.

This clonotype was observed many times. The rearrangement uses TRBV20-1 and TRBJ2-5, with unresolved D. Germline V lookup: CDR1 DFQATT, CDR2 SNEGSKA (reference sequence). The CDR3 runs 11 residues. The ends were cut back, 3 bases at V and 0 bases at J, with 2 bases in the middle. The CDR3 DNA follows: TGCAGTGCTAGGGACCAAGAGACCCAGTACTTC. Its translation: CSARDQETQYF.

This clonotype occurred many times. The J gene is TRBJ2-7, the V gene TRBV20-1; D call uncertain. V lost 5 bases to trimming and J lost 1 base, with 9 bases between them. The CDR3 spans 12 residues. Germline V gene lookup returns CDR1 DFQATT and CDR2 SNEGSKA (reference sequence). The CDR3 coding sequence is TGCAGTGCTCGACCAGGTTCCTACGAGCAGTACTTC. Translated, it gives CSARPGSYEQYF.

This clonotype was counted ten times or more. The chain couples TRBV10-3 to TRBJ1-6, with 11 bases lining up with TRBD1. The germline CDR1 and CDR2 sequences are ENHRY and SYGVKD. The CDR3 covers 18 residues. V lost 1 base to trimming and J lost 7 bases; unmatched junction nucleotides: 9. The CDR3 loop is CAISELRRTGGRNSPLHF. CDR3 DNA sequence: TGTGCCATCAGTGAGTTGCGAAGGACAGGGGGCAGGAATTCACCCCTCCACTTT.

This clonotype was picked up many times. This chain uses TRBV28 with TRBJ2-3; TRBD2 matches at 12 bases. The CDR3 length is 16 residues. CDR1 and CDR2 (germline): MDHEN, SYDVKM. V lost 6 bases, J lost 4 bases, and 8 bases stayed unmatched. The CDR3 sequence is CASRTGTSGLSDTQYF. CDR3 nucleotides: TGTGCCAGCAGGACCGGGACTAGCGGGTTGTCAGATACGCAGTATTTT.

The table lists this clonotype with many counts. V is TRBV29-1 and J is TRBJ2-2; TRBD1 matches at 9 bases. Germline-derived CDR1 and CDR2 are SQVTM and ANQGSEA. J lost 0 bases, V lost 8 bases, and 4 bases had no gene match. The CDR3 is 14 amino acids. This CDR3 is CSIWDRANTGELFF. The CDR3 DNA sequence: TGCAGCATATGGGACAGGGCGAACACCGGGGAGCTGTTTTTT.

This clonotype was observed at least ten times. The chain couples TRBV7-9 to TRBJ1-1; no clear D gene. There are 14 residues in the CDR3. Trimming cost V 1 base and J 2 bases, with 8 bases left between them. In germline, CDR1 is SEHNR, CDR2 FQNEAQ (reference sequence). As DNA, the CDR3 is TGTGCCAGCAGCTTAGGACAACCCAACACTGAAGCTTTCTTT. This sequence encodes CASSLGQPNTEAFF.

This clonotype was detected many times. The rearrangement uses TRBV20-1 and TRBJ1-2, with 7 bases aligning to TRBD1. The CDR3 contains 12 residues. Trimming took 6 bases from V and 5 from J; bases not matched to a gene: 6. In germline, CDR1 is DFQATT, CDR2 SNEGSKA (reference sequence). CDR3 DNA sequence: TGCAGTGCCCCGGGACAGCTGTATGGCTACACCTTC. It codes for CSAPGQLYGYTF.

This clonotype was observed many times. The chain combines TRBV19 with TRBJ2-1; 7 nucleotides line up with TRBD2. The V gene end was trimmed by 3 bases and the J gene end by 0 bases; junction bases not matched to a gene: 2. This CDR3 comprises 15 residues. The germline gives CDR1 LNHDA, CDR2 SQIVND (reference sequence). The CDR3 here is CASSMGGNSYNEQFF. DNA of the CDR3: TGTGCCAGTAGTATGGGAGGGAACTCCTACAATGAGCAGTTCTTC.

This clonotype came up many times. This chain uses TRBV6-1 with TRBJ1-2, with TRBD1 identical over 8 bases. The length of the CDR3 is 13 residues. Losses at the gene ends were 3 bases for V and 3 bases for J; bases not matched to a gene: 0. CDR1 and CDR2 (germline): MNHNS, SASEGT. The CDR3 is CASSEDRDYGYTF. The DNA of the CDR3 is TGTGCCAGCAGTGAGGACAGGGACTATGGCTACACCTTC.

This clonotype was counted many times. The chain combines TRBV10-3 with TRBJ2-7; 11 bases are shared with TRBD2. Germline V lookup: CDR1 ENHRY, CDR2 SYGVKD. V dropped 6 bases and J dropped 4; count of bases not matched to a gene: 5. This CDR3 is built from 14 residues. Written as DNA, the CDR3 is TGTGCCATCAGGTGGGGACTAGCGGATTACGAGCAGTACTTC. Translated: CAIRWGLADYEQYF.

This clonotype was detected only a few times. The chain is built from TRBV7-3 and TRBJ2-1; D remains unclear. The germline V and J ends were trimmed by 0 bases and 6 bases, with 3 bases remaining between them. Per germline, CDR1 SGHTA and CDR2 FQGTGA. The CDR3 consists of 12 residues. The CDR3: CASSLTFNEQFF. The CDR3 bases are TGTGCCAGCAGCTTAACGTTCAATGAGCAGTTCTTC.

As concerns this clonotype: A read error may be the cause here, since a much bigger clone is one base away. The rearrangement uses TRBV28 and TRBJ2-1; a weak D match, TRBD2 (6 bases). The CDR3 is 13 amino acids. Germline V gene lookup returns CDR1 MDHEN and CDR2 SYDVKM. The CDR3 loop reads CASTGDVYNEQIF. The DNA for the CDR3 is TGTGCCAGCACGGGAGATGTTTACAATGAGCAGATCTTC.

This clonotype was counted at least ten times. The chain couples TRBV5-1 to TRBJ2-5; D is perhaps TRBD2 (6 bases). This CDR3 spans 18 amino acids. V was pared by 1 base and J by 5 bases, with 24 bases between. Germline loops: CDR1 SGHRS, CDR2 YFSETQ. The CDR3 DNA is TGCGCCAGCAGCTTGTCCGCGTTCCCCGGAGGGCCGCGGGAGACCCAGTACTTC. Protein sequence: CASSLSAFPGGPRETQYF.

V is TRBV6-1 and J is TRBJ2-7; 8 bases map to TRBD1. CDR1 is MNHNS and CDR2 is SASEGT in the germline V gene. Trimming took 7 bases from V and 5 from J; bases not matched to a gene: 13. The CDR3 spans 15 residues. CDR3 protein: CASTDSRTGSHEQYF. In nucleotides, the CDR3 is TGTGCCAGCACCGATAGTAGGACAGGGTCCCACGAGCAGTACTTC.

This clonotype was seen many times. The chain is built from TRBV7-8 and TRBJ2-2; D ambiguous. CDR3 length: 12 residues. The germline CDR1 and CDR2 sequences are SGHVS and FQNEAQ. Trimming removed 4 bases from V and 7 bases from J, with 7 bases in between. This chain's CDR3 is CASSWVIGELFF. In DNA form, the CDR3 reads TGTGCCAGCAGCTGGGTGATCGGGGAGCTGTTTTTT.

This clonotype was seen repeatedly, ten times or more. The rearrangement links TRBV5-4 to TRBJ1-4; D gene uncertain. V lost 1 base to trimming and J lost 0 bases, with 10 bases between them. CDR1 and CDR2 from the germline V gene are SGHNT and YYREEE (reference sequence). The CDR3 loop spans 16 amino acids. The CDR3 nucleotides are TGTGCCAGCAGCTTGAACCCGGGAGCAACTAATGAAAAACTGTTTTTT. It specifies CASSLNPGATNEKLFF. The complete variable domain, with remaining parts taken from reference TRBV5-4 and TRBJ1-4, reads ETGVTQSPTHLIKTRGQQVTLRCSSQSGHNTVSWYQQALGQGPQFIFQYYREEENGRGNFPPRFSGLQFPNYSSELNVNALELDDSALYLCASSLNPGATNEKLFFGSGTQLSVL.

This clonotype was picked up many times. The chain is built from TRBV19 and TRBJ2-2; 11 nucleotides align to TRBD2. J was trimmed by 4 bases and V by 2 bases; bases with no gene match: 6. The CDR3 loop spans 17 amino acids. Germline lookup yields CDR1 LNHDA and CDR2 SQIVND (reference sequence). This CDR3 reads CASSILAGGIGTGELFF. CDR3 in DNA: TGTGCCAGTAGTATACTAGCGGGAGGTATTGGCACCGGGGAGCTGTTTTTT.

This clonotype was observed at least ten times. The CDR3 here is CASSRDSYNEQFF. The CDR3 DNA reads as TGTGCCAGCAGCCGGGACTCCTACAATGAGCAGTTCTTC. The chain combines TRBV6-6 with TRBJ2-1; the D gene is possibly TRBD2 (5 bases). The CDR3 covers 13 residues. The ends were cut back, 6 bases at V and 0 bases at J, with 6 bases in the middle. The V gene's germline CDR1 is MNHNY and CDR2 SVGAGI (reference sequence).

The V and J genes are TRBV6-5 and TRBJ2-1, with 11 bases fitting TRBD2. Germline assignment: CDR1 MNHEY and CDR2 SVGAGI. The trim removed 5 bases at V and 0 bases at J, leaving 3 bases unmatched. The CDR3 is 16 residues long. The CDR3 sequence: CASSPLAGGSYNEQFF. CDR3 DNA: TGTGCCAGCAGTCCCCTAGCGGGAGGCTCCTACAATGAGCAGTTCTTC.

This clonotype occurred many times. The chain has TRBV28 and TRBJ2-2; 8 nucleotides agree with TRBD2. Germline CDR1 is MDHEN and CDR2 is SYDVKM. V shed 5 bases, J shed 2 bases, and the junction held 7 bases outside the gene matches. The CDR3 has 16 residues. This CDR3 is CASSGGLAVNTGELFF. Written as DNA, the CDR3 is TGTGCCAGCAGTGGCGGACTAGCCGTTAACACCGGGGAGCTGTTTTTT. The full variable domain, in which reference TRBV28 and TRBJ2-2 provide the parts outside the CDR3, is DVKVTQSSRYLVKRTGEKVFLECVQDMDHENMFWYRQDPGLGLRLIYFSYDVKMKEKGDIPEGYSVSREKKERFSLILESASTNQTSMYLCASSGGLAVNTGELFFGEGSRLTVL.

This rearrangement joins TRBV4-1 to TRBJ2-7; TRBD1 matches 8 bases. The germline gives CDR1 MGHRA, CDR2 YSYEKL. Trimming took 3 bases from V and 7 from J; bases not matched to a gene: 8. The CDR3 has 14 residues. CDR3 sequence reads: CASSQAGQGGEQYF. In nucleotides, the CDR3 is TGCGCCAGCAGCCAGGCTGGACAGGGCGGGGAGCAGTACTTC.